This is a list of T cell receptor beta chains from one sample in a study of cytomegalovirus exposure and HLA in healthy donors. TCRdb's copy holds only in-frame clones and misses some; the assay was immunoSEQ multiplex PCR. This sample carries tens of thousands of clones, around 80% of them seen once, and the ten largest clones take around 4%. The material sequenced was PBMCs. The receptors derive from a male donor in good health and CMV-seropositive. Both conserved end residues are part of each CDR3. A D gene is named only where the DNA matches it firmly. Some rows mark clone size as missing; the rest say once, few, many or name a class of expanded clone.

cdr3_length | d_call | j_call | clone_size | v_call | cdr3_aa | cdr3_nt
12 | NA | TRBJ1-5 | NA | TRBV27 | CASRQQGQPQHF | TGTGCCAGCAGGCAACAGGGTCAGCCCCAGCATTTT
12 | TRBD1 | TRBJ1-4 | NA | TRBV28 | CASSLLQGLRFF | TGTGCCAGCAGTTTGCTACAGGGGCTCCGATTTTTT
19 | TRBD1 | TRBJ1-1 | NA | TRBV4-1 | CASSQDYGQGARTGTEAFF | TGCGCCAGCAGCCAAGATTATGGGCAGGGGGCGCGGACGGGCACTGAAGCTTTCTTT
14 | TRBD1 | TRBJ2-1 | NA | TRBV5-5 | CASSSGQLNNEQFF | TGTGCCAGCAGCTCGGGACAGCTCAACAATGAGCAGTTCTTC
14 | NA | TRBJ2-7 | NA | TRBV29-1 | CSVELPGSSYEQYF | TGCAGCGTTGAACTGCCGGGGAGCTCCTACGAGCAGTACTTC
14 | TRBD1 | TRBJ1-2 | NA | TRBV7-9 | CASSEIQGANGYTF | TGTGCCAGCAGCGAAATACAGGGGGCCAATGGCTACACCTTC
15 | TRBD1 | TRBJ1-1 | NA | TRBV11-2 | CASSLSPGGSTEAFF | TGTGCCAGCAGCTTATCCCCAGGGGGTAGCACTGAAGCTTTCTTT
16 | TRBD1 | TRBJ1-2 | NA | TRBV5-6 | CASSKPQQGADYGYTF | TGTGCCAGCAGCAAGCCCCAACAGGGGGCTGACTATGGCTACACCTTC
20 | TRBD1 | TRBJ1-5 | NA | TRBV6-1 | CASSALTGTGGMGRSQSQHF | TGTGCCAGCAGTGCCCTAACCGGGACAGGGGGAATGGGAAGGAGTCAGTCCCAGCATTTT
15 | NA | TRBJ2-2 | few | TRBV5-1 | CASSLGQALTGELFF | TGCGCCAGCAGCTTGGGGCAGGCGCTCACCGGGGAGCTGTTTTTT
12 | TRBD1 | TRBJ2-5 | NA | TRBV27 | CASSTGGGTQYF | TGTGCCAGCAGTACAGGGGGTGGGACCCAGTACTTC
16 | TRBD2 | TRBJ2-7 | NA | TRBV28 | CASSLEPPSGSYEQYF | TGTGCCAGCAGTTTAGAGCCTCCTAGCGGGAGCTACGAGCAGTACTTC
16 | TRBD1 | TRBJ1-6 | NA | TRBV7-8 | CASSFDRDRGYSPLHF | TGTGCCAGCAGCTTCGACCGGGACAGGGGATATTCACCCCTCCACTTT
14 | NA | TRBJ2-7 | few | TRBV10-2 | CASSEFSGVYEQYF | TGCGCCAGCAGTGAGTTTTCGGGAGTTTACGAGCAGTACTTC
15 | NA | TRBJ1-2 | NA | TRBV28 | CASSQNRDGRRGYTF | TGTGCCAGCAGTCAAAATCGGGACGGGAGGCGAGGTTACACCTTC
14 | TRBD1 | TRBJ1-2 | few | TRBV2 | CASSETTGGYGYTF | TGTGCCAGCAGTGAGACGACAGGGGGCTATGGCTACACCTTC
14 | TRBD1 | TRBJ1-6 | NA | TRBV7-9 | CASRDDRVSSPLHF | TGTGCCAGCAGAGACGACAGGGTTTCTTCACCCCTCCACTTT
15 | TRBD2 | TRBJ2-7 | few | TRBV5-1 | CASSLGLAGEYEQYF | TGCGCCAGCAGCTTGGGACTAGCGGGAGAGTACGAGCAGTACTTC
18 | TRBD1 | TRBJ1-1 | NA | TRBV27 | CASKRGGGQGLMNTEAFF | TGTGCCAGCAAGAGGGGAGGAGGACAGGGCCTTATGAACACTGAAGCTTTCTTT
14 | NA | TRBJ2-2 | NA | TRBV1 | CTSSQDNEAGELFF | TGCACCAGCAGCCAAGATAATGAGGCCGGGGAGCTGTTTTTT
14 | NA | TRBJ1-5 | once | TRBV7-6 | CASSLTTGNQPQHF | TGTGCCAGCAGCCTTACTACAGGGAACCAGCCCCAGCATTTT
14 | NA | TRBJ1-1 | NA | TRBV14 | CASSHTGMYTEAFF | TGTGCCAGCAGCCACACAGGGATGTACACTGAAGCTTTCTTT
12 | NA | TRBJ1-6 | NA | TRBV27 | CASSHFNSPLHF | TGTGCCAGCAGTCACTTTAATTCACCCCTCCACTTT
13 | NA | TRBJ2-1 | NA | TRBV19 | CASSIDWAGEQFF | TGTGCCAGTAGTATAGACTGGGCTGGTGAGCAGTTCTTC
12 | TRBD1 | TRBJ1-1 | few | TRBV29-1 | CSAPTGSTEAFF | TGCAGCGCTCCGACAGGGAGCACTGAAGCTTTCTTT
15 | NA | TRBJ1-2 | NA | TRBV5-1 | CASTQSGDLDYGYTF | TGCGCCAGCACCCAATCAGGGGACCTCGACTATGGCTACACCTTC
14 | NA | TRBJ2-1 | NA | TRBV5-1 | CASSLGDSRGEQFF | TGCGCCAGCAGCTTGGGGGACTCCAGAGGTGAGCAGTTCTTC
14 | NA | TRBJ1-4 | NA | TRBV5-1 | CASSLQGQVEKLFF | TGCGCCAGCAGCTTGCAGGGGCAGGTTGAAAAACTGTTTTTT
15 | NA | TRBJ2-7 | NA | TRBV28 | CASSGNRVDPYEQYF | TGTGCCAGCAGTGGGAACAGGGTGGACCCCTACGAGCAGTACTTC
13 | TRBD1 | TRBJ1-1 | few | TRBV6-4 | CASSMTGDTEAFF | TGTGCCAGCAGTATGACAGGGGACACTGAAGCTTTCTTT
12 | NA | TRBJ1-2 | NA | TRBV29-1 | CSVEQGNYGYTF | TGCAGCGTTGAACAGGGGAACTATGGCTACACCTTC
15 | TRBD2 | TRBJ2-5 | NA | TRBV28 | CASSSASGGQETQYF | TGTGCCAGCAGTTCGGCTAGCGGGGGTCAAGAGACCCAGTACTTC
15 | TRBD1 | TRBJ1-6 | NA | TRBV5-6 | CASSLGDRDYSPLHF | TGTGCCAGCAGCTTGGGCGACAGGGATTATTCACCCCTCCACTTT
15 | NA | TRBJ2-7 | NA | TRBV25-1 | CASSEYASVSYEQYF | TGTGCCAGCAGTGAATATGCTAGTGTCTCCTACGAGCAGTACTTC
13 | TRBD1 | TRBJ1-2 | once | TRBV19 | CASRKQGTDGYTF | TGTGCCAGTAGGAAACAGGGGACTGATGGCTACACCTTC
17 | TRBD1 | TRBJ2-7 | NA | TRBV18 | CASSPLTGTGNNPAQYF | TGTGCCAGCTCACCACTGACTGGGACAGGGAACAATCCCGCGCAGTACTTC
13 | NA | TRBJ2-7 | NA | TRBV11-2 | CASSLVAGYEQYF | TGTGCCAGCAGCTTAGTTGCGGGATACGAGCAGTACTTC
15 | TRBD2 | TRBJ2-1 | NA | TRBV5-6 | CASSWTLEREDEQFF | TGTGCCAGCAGCTGGACTCTGGAGCGGGAGGATGAGCAGTTCTTC
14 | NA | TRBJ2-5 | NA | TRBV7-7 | CASSLDRPQETQYF | TGTGCCAGCAGCTTAGACAGGCCCCAGGAGACCCAGTACTTC
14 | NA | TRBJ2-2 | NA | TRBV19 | CASSISLYTGELFF | TGTGCCAGTAGTATATCCTTATACACCGGGGAGCTGTTTTTT
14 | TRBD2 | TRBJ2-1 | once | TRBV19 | CASSKSSGSIEQFF | TGTGCCAGTAGTAAGTCTAGCGGGAGTATTGAGCAGTTCTTC